This TCR beta chain was sequenced in a study of control samples from healthy donors and cancer patients. TCRdb's copy holds only in-frame clones and misses some; the assay was immunoSEQ multiplex PCR. The sample lists approximately 40,000 clones, approximately 70% occurring once. The V gene's germline CDR1 is MNHEY and CDR2 SVGAGI. The CDR3 covers 15 residues. Trimming shortened V by 6 bases and J by 1 base, and 15 bases separated the two germline ends. The chain is built from TRBV6-5 and TRBJ1-2; no reliable D call. The sequence derives from a male donor with melanoma. Sequences were obtained from formalin-fixed, paraffin-embedded tissue. The CDR3 protein is CASSLFPSFNYGYTF. The CDR3 DNA sequence: TGTGCCAGCAGCCTATTCCCTTCCTTTAACTATGGCTACACCTTC.